This T cell receptor (beta chain) was documented in a study of T cell clonotyping in hematopoietic cell transplantation. Broader study findings: Recipient TCR diversity dropped after transplant; expanded clonotypes rose from day 30 to 180.

Recipient blood drawn about 28 days pretransplant and days 30, 100, 180 after. Sequencing was performed with immunoSEQ multiplex PCR; in TCRdb, only in-frame clones are kept and a portion is missing. The profile shows 10,000 to 15,000 clones, roughly 92% of them singletons. Worth noting for this clone: What it recognizes is unknown.

This TCR derives from a female patient aged 50 to 60 who had an allogeneic stem cell transplant from an unrelated donor, so the T cells may come from the graft donor. Some clones in this sample may be carry-over from other donors' samples. Material: PBMCs, obtained 100 days after allogeneic stem cell transplant.

The CDR3 region is CSVGDQDYGYTF. The CDR3 region has the DNA TGCAGCGTTGGTGACCAGGACTATGGCTACACCTTC. The chain joins TRBV29-1 to TRBJ1-2; D remains ambiguous. From germline, CDR1 is SQVTM and CDR2 ANQGSEA. V was shortened by 4 bases and J by 3 bases, with 9 bases between the two germline ends. The CDR3 sequence is 12 residues long.